This T cell receptor (beta chain) was sequenced for a study of OX40 agonist ivuxolimab in advanced cancers. Germline CDR1 is MGHRA and CDR2 is YSYEKL. V lost 4 bases, J lost 10 bases, and 25 bases lay in between. The CDR3 is made up of 16 amino acids. Assay used: immunoSEQ multiplex PCR; TCRdb lists only in-frame clones, some missing. The table lists about 98,000 clones, around nine tenths of them singletons, with 0.5% in the top ten. This rearrangement joins TRBV4-1 to TRBJ2-5; D is perhaps TRBD1 or TRBD2 (5 bases each). This receptor was obtained from an adult with an advanced solid tumor such as melanoma, head and neck, liver or kidney cancer. The sequenced sample was CD4+ or CD8+ T cells sorted from blood, obtained in a trial of the OX40 agonist ivuxolimab. DNA for the CDR3: TGCGCCAGCAGCCGGACCAGCGGCAGGGCTAGAGAAAGCCAGTACTTC. Encoded protein: CASSRTSGRARESQYF.